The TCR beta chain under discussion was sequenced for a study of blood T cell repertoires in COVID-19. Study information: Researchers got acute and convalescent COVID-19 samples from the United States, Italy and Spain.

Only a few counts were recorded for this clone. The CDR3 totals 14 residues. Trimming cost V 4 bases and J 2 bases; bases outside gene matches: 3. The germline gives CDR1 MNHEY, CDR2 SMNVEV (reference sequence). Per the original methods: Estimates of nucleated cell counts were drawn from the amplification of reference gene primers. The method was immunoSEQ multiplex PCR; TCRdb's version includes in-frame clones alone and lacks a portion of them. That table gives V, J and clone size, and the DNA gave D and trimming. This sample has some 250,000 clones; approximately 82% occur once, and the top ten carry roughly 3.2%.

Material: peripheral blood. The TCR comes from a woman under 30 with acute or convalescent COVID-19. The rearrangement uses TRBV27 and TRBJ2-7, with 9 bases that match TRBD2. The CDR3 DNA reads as TGTGCCAGCAGTTCGCGGGGGGGTCCCTACGAGCAGTACTTC. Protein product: CASSSRGGPYEQYF.